Below are 6 T cell receptor beta chains sequenced from a single sample in a study of T cell repertoires in ileal Crohn's disease. The data were produced by immunoSEQ multiplex PCR, yet TCRdb's version contains in-frame clones alone and is incomplete. The sample lists approximately 12,000 clones; roughly 72% were seen once. Sequences were obtained from ileal tissue. The receptors were sampled from an adult with Crohn's disease.

This clone occurred a few times. The J gene is TRBJ2-7, the V gene TRBV11-2; D not certain. The CDR3 length is 17 residues. Trimming took 2 bases from V and 0 from J, leaving 17 bases between them. The germline V gene has CDR1 SGHAT and CDR2 FQNNGV. Here the CDR3 reads CASSLNYGPKSSYEQYF. The CDR3 nucleotides read TGTGCCAGCAGCTTAAATTATGGTCCGAAGAGCTCCTACGAGCAGTACTTC.

In its sample, this clone ranks as large. The V gene is TRBV5-6, the J gene TRBJ2-5; TRBD1 aligns across 9 bases. The V gene end was trimmed by 3 bases and the J gene end by 6 bases; junction bases not matched to a gene: 3. Germline V CDR1 and CDR2: SGHDT, YYEEEE. CDR3 length: 13 residues. Here the CDR3 DNA reads TGTGCCAGCAGCTGGGGGACAGGGAAGACCCAGTACTTC. This sequence encodes CASSWGTGKTQYF. Together with reference TRBV5-6 and TRBJ2-5, the CDR3 gives the full variable domain: DAGVTQSPTHLIKTRGQQVTLRCSPKSGHDTVSWYQQALGQGPQFIFQYYEEEERQRGNFPDRFSGHQFPNYSSELNVNALLLGDSALYLCASSWGTGKTQYFGPGTRLLVL.

The rearrangement uses TRBV27 and TRBJ2-7, with 9 nucleotides matching TRBD1. CDR3 length: 14 amino acids. Germline loops: CDR1 MNHEY, CDR2 SMNVEV (reference sequence). J was trimmed by 7 bases and V by 5 bases; bases with no gene match: 9. CDR3 amino acids: CASSPGTGRKEQYF. The CDR3 nucleotides read TGTGCCAGCAGTCCTGGGACAGGGAGGAAAGAGCAGTACTTC.

The chain combines TRBV5-1 with TRBJ1-5; D is perhaps TRBD1 (6 bases). The CDR3 contains 15 residues. Germline CDR1 is SGHRS and CDR2 is YFSETQ. V gave up 0 bases and J gave up 1 base, with 8 bases separating them. The DNA of the CDR3 is TGCGCCAGCAGCTTGGCGGGACAAAGCAATCAGCCCCAGCATTTT. Protein product: CASSLAGQSNQPQHF.

The sample holds a few counts of this clone. V gene TRBV9 combines with J gene TRBJ2-7; 9 nucleotides agree with TRBD2. Germline trimming cut 4 bases from V and 7 bases from J; bases unmatched to any gene: 12. This CDR3 comprises 15 residues. The germline V gene encodes CDR1 SGDLS and CDR2 YYNGEE. The CDR3 sequence is CASSPQSGTSSEQYF. In nucleotides, the CDR3 is TGTGCCAGCAGCCCCCAATCCGGGACTAGCTCGGAGCAGTACTTC.

The rearrangement joins TRBV5-1 to TRBJ2-1; TRBD2 aligns across 7 bases. V trimming: 7 bases; J trimming: 9 bases; junction bases outside the gene matches: 16. The CDR3 runs to 15 residues. Per the germline V gene, CDR1 is SGHRS and CDR2 is YFSETQ. Here the CDR3 reads CASRSGALFTGEQFF. In nucleotides, the CDR3 is TGCGCCAGCCGGAGCGGGGCCCTCTTTACTGGTGAGCAGTTCTTC.